Listed here are 26 T cell receptor beta chains from one sample, sequenced in a study of CD8 T cells in ankylosing spondylitis. Study-wide results and limits: Ankylosing spondylitis blood appeared to carry a characteristic TCR beta motif of fewer than 10 highly homologous variants.

No antigens are known for them. Each CDR3 protein is one row after TCRdb ran MiXCR on the 5' RACE reads. There are around 490,000 distinct CDR3 sequences in the sample; roughly 5.3% occur only once, and under 4.5% lies in the top ten. Input material: blood, either unsorted or a sorted T cell fraction (not recorded which). These receptors were taken from a male donor with ankylosing spondylitis.

Notes on this clonotype: This sequence may be a read error, since a much larger clone differs from it by one base. The chain combines TRBV4-3 with TRBJ2-2, with D possibly being TRBD1 (5 bases). Germline-derived CDR1 and CDR2 are LGHNA and YSLEER. The CDR3 contains 15 residues. CDR3 sequence: CASSQRMVDTRELFF. The CDR3 coding sequence is TGCGCCAGCAGCCAACGGATGGTGGACACCAGGGAGCTGTTTTTT.

This clonotype was seen repeatedly, ten times or more. The chain links TRBV29-1 to TRBJ2-3, with D possibly TRBD1 on 6 matching bases. This CDR3 region has 13 residues. Looked up from germline, CDR1 is SQVTM and CDR2 is ANQGSEA. Trimming cost V 7 bases and J 0 bases, with 11 bases left between them. The CDR3 region has the DNA TGCAGCGGGTGGCAGGGGAGCACAGATACGCAGTATTTT. This codes for CSGWQGSTDTQYF.

Ten or more counts support this clonotype. The chain links TRBV7-2 to TRBJ2-1; TRBD2 is a possible D gene (5 bases). The CDR3 sequence is 14 residues long. The germline gives CDR1 SGHTA, CDR2 FQGNSA. Trimming pared 5 bases from V and 2 bases from J, leaving 10 bases between. CDR3 nucleotide sequence: TGTGCCAGCAGCGACTACGGAGCCTACAATGAGCAGTTCTTC. Translation: CASSDYGAYNEQFF.

In this sample, this clonotype turned up many times. The rearrangement uses TRBV10-3 and TRBJ2-3, with 9 bases fitting TRBD2. CDR1 and CDR2 (germline): ENHRY, SYGVKD. The CDR3 loop spans 18 amino acids. V was pared by 0 bases and J by 5 bases, with 12 bases of the junction left unmatched. The chain's CDR3 is CAISESMLAGGRGDTQYF. CDR3 in DNA: TGTGCCATCAGTGAGTCGATGCTGGCGGGGGGGCGTGGAGATACGCAGTATTTT.

The chain has TRBV6-2 or TRBV6-3 and TRBJ2-3; possibly TRBD2 for D (5 bases). Trimming removed 10 bases at V and 6 bases at J, with 8 bases between. CDR1 and CDR2 (germline): MNHEY, SVGEGT. The CDR3 contains 10 residues. The CDR3: CANRGDTQYF. The DNA of the CDR3 is TGTGCCAACAGAGGGGATACGCAGTATTTT.

This clonotype was found many times. This chain connects TRBV20-1 to TRBJ2-2; TRBD1 matches at 8 bases. Germline trimming cut 6 bases from V and 7 bases from J; bases unmatched to any gene: 7. CDR1 is DFQATT and CDR2 is SNEGSKA in the germline V gene (reference sequence). This CDR3 comprises 13 residues. The CDR3 DNA follows: TGCAGTGCCGGACAGGGTTTATACGGGGAGCTGTTTTTT. It translates to CSAGQGLYGELFF.

At least ten counts were recorded for this clonotype. This chain links TRBV7-8 with TRBJ2-5; D unresolved. In germline, CDR1 is SGHVS, CDR2 FQNEAQ. V lost 2 bases to trimming and J lost 5 bases, with 18 bases between them. The CDR3 loop spans 16 amino acids. The chain's CDR3 is CASSLSSGGLGETQYF. The CDR3 DNA is TGTGCCAGCAGCTTATCGTCAGGTGGTCTTGGGGAGACCCAGTACTTC.

Ten or more counts support this clonotype. The chain carries TRBV7-9 and TRBJ2-2; maybe TRBD1 (6 bases). V lost 3 bases to trimming and J lost 1 base, with 15 bases between them. CDR1 SEHNR and CDR2 FQNEAQ come from the germline V gene (reference sequence). The CDR3 is made up of 17 amino acids. CDR3 region: CASSFSWGRRNTGELFF. The CDR3 DNA reads TGTGCCAGCAGCTTCTCGTGGGGGCGAAGGAACACCGGGGAGCTGTTTTTT.

This clonotype was recorded many times. CDR3 region: CASSQGQGTLYEQYF. The CDR3 DNA reads TGTGCCAGCAGCCAGGGACAGGGTACCCTCTACGAGCAGTACTTC. The J gene is TRBJ2-7, the V gene TRBV3-1, with 9 nucleotides matching TRBD1. With V trimmed by 3 bases and J by 3 bases, 6 bases remained unmatched. The germline gives CDR1 LGHDT, CDR2 YNNKEL (reference sequence). The CDR3 is 15 amino acids.

Many counts were recorded for this clonotype. V is TRBV15 and J is TRBJ1-4, with 7 bases that match TRBD1. Germline-derived CDR1 and CDR2 are LNHNV and YYDKDF (reference sequence). Unmatched junction bases numbered 0, after V lost 1 base and J lost 7 bases. The CDR3 loop spans 13 amino acids. In DNA, the CDR3 is TGTGCCACCAGCAGAGGACAGGGTGAAAAACTGTTTTTT. It yields the protein CATSRGQGEKLFF. Complete variable domain (other parts from reference TRBV15 and TRBJ1-4): DAMVIQNPRYQVTQFGKPVTLSCSQTLNHNVMYWYQQKSSQAPKLLFHYYDKDFNNEADTPDNFQSRRPNTSFCFLDIRSPGLGDTAMYLCATSRGQGEKLFFGSGTQLSVL.

This clonotype was recorded many times. This chain links TRBV18 with TRBJ2-3; the match to TRBD2 covers 10 bases. Germline lookup yields CDR1 KGHSH and CDR2 LQKENI. The CDR3 contains 15 residues. J lost 4 bases, V lost 4 bases, and 5 bases had no gene match. The CDR3 loop is CASSQTSGTSDTQYF. The CDR3 DNA reads as TGTGCCAGCTCACAAACTAGCGGGACCTCAGATACGCAGTATTTT.

In its sample, this clonotype was seen many times. The V call is TRBV5-1, the J call TRBJ2-3, with D perhaps TRBD2 (5 bases). CDR1 is SGHRS and CDR2 is YFSETQ in the germline V gene. V was cut by 6 bases and J by 14 bases, with 16 bases left in between. The CDR3 spans 11 residues. The CDR3 here is CASTPGIHWYF. DNA of the CDR3: TGCGCCAGCACCCCCGGGATTCACTGGTATTTT.

This clonotype has ten or more counts. The chain employs TRBV15 and TRBJ2-1, with TRBD1 identical over 9 bases. V was clipped by 2 bases and J by 1 base; unmatched bases: 3. This CDR3 has 16 amino acids. Germline V gene data show CDR1 as LNHNV and CDR2 as YYDKDF (reference sequence). The CDR3 protein is CATSRTGTGSYNEQFF. CDR3 DNA: TGTGCCACCAGCAGAACCGGGACAGGGTCCTACAATGAGCAGTTCTTC.

The gene calls are TRBV4-3 and TRBJ2-2; the D gene is possibly TRBD2 (6 bases). V lost 4 bases and J 3 bases, leaving 12 bases between the germline ends. CDR3 length equals 15 residues. CDR1 is LGHNA, CDR2 YSLEER, per germline. The CDR3 coding sequence is TGCGCCAGCAGCCGGGGGGACGACTACACCGGGGAGCTGTTTTTT. Protein: CASSRGDDYTGELFF.

The chain has TRBV4-3 and TRBJ1-2, with D possibly being TRBD1 (6 bases). The germline V gene encodes CDR1 LGHNA and CDR2 YSLEER. The germline V and J ends were trimmed by 0 bases and 4 bases, with 18 bases remaining between them. The CDR3 loop spans 17 amino acids. CDR3 region: CASSQDWGGQFLYGYTF. CDR3 sequence (DNA): TGCGCCAGCAGCCAAGATTGGGGTGGACAGTTTCTCTATGGCTACACCTTC.

This clonotype was recorded at least ten times. V gene TRBV7-9 combines with J gene TRBJ2-5; 7 positions match TRBD1. With V trimmed by 6 bases and J by 0 bases, 7 bases remained unmatched. Germline CDR1 and CDR2: SEHNR and FQNEAQ (reference sequence). The CDR3 contains 15 residues. As DNA, the CDR3 is TGTGCCAGCAGTCGGACAGGTTTTTACCAAGAGACCCAGTACTTC. Its translation: CASSRTGFYQETQYF.

This clonotype was detected many times. The V call is TRBV28, the J call TRBJ2-5, with 10 bases matching TRBD1. This CDR3 comprises 13 residues. CDR1 and CDR2 (germline): MDHEN, SYDVKM. Trimming cost V 6 bases and J 3 bases; bases outside gene matches: 1. CDR3 amino acids: CASRDRGEETQYF. DNA of the CDR3: TGTGCCAGCAGGGACAGGGGGGAAGAGACCCAGTACTTC.

This clonotype was counted many times. The genes are TRBV20-1 and TRBJ2-7; 7 bases are a match to TRBD2. The CDR3 has 12 amino acids. J gave up 7 bases and V 3 bases, and 6 bases lay outside the gene matches. Germline V gives CDR1 DFQATT, CDR2 SNEGSKA (reference sequence). The CDR3 sequence is CSASREAGEQYF. The CDR3, as DNA: TGCAGTGCTAGCCGGGAGGCTGGGGAGCAGTACTTC.

This clonotype was seen ten or more times. J is TRBJ1-5 and V is TRBV12-3 or TRBV12-4; D is unclear. There are 13 residues in the CDR3. The V gene lost 6 bases and the J gene lost 6 bases, with 12 bases spanning the gap. In DNA, the CDR3 is TGTGCCAGCAGCCCGATATTCGGTCAGCCCCAGCATTTT. This encodes CASSPIFGQPQHF.

This clonotype was counted at least ten times. V is TRBV20-1 and J is TRBJ2-1, with 8 bases identical to TRBD2. The CDR3 runs to 13 residues. CDR1 is DFQATT and CDR2 is SNEGSKA in the germline V gene (reference sequence). The V gene end was trimmed by 6 bases and the J gene end by 5 bases; junction bases not matched to a gene: 6. In DNA form, the CDR3 reads TGCAGTGCAGTGGGACTAGTGCACAATGAGCAGTTCTTC. It is translated as CSAVGLVHNEQFF.

This clonotype was seen repeatedly, ten times or more. This sequence joins TRBV4-3 and TRBJ1-1; unclear D gene. Germline values: CDR1 LGHNA, CDR2 YSLEER. V gave up 0 bases and J gave up 4 bases, with 12 bases separating them. The CDR3 covers 15 residues. Written as DNA, the CDR3 is TGCGCCAGCAGCCAAGATAATAGGGAGGCCACTGAAGCTTTCTTT. This gives the protein CASSQDNREATEAFF.

This clonotype was recorded at least ten times. The CDR3 DNA reads as TGTGCCAGCAGCTTAGCGCTAACGGCTGGAAACACCATATATTTT. Translated, it gives CASSLALTAGNTIYF. The rearrangement joins TRBV7-9 to TRBJ1-3, with no clear D. CDR1 is SEHNR and CDR2 is FQNEAQ in the germline V gene (reference sequence). The CDR3 length is 15 residues. Trimming took off 0 bases at V and 2 bases at J, with 8 bases between the two ends.

This clonotype has ten or more counts. The gene calls are TRBV3-1 and TRBJ1-2; D is unresolved. Per germline, CDR1 LGHDT and CDR2 YNNKEL (reference sequence). There are 13 residues in the CDR3. Trimming left V 4 bases short and J 6 bases short, with 12 bases between. The CDR3 DNA reads as TGTGCCAGCAGCCGCATTCTAGACGATGGCTACACCTTC. This codes for CASSRILDDGYTF. The full variable domain, completed using reference TRBV3-1 and TRBJ1-2, is DTAVSQTPKYLVTQMGNDKSIKCEQNLGHDTMYWYKQDSKKFLKIMFSYNNKELIINETVPNRFSPKSPDKAHLNLHINSLELGDSAVYFCASSRILDDGYTFGSGTRLTVV.

There are many counts of this clonotype. The V and J genes are TRBV20-1 and TRBJ2-7, with unresolved D. The germline V and J ends were trimmed by 1 base and 0 bases, with 7 bases remaining between them. The CDR3 has 13 residues. The germline V gene encodes CDR1 DFQATT and CDR2 SNEGSKA (reference sequence). CDR3 bases: TGCAGTGCTAGAGTTCCTAGCTCCTACGAGCAGTACTTC. Its translation is CSARVPSSYEQYF.

This clonotype has at least ten counts. V and J are TRBV20-1 and TRBJ1-1; weak D call: TRBD1 (6 bases). This CDR3 contains 15 residues. Germline V lookup: CDR1 DFQATT, CDR2 SNEGSKA (reference sequence). Trimming took 3 bases from V and 6 from J, leaving 20 bases between them. The CDR3 DNA reads as TGCAGTGCTAGGGCGGGGGGCGCCGGGATCGCTGAAGCTTTCTTT. Translating gives CSARAGGAGIAEAFF.

This clonotype showed up many times. The chain links TRBV5-1 to TRBJ2-1; 7 bases match TRBD1. Trimming at V came to 6 bases and at J to 10 bases, leaving 13 bases not matched to a gene. The germline gives CDR1 SGHRS, CDR2 YFSETQ. This CDR3 is 14 amino acids long. CDR3 DNA: TGCGCCAGCACCTTATCGGGGACAGCTCGAGAGCAGTTCTTC. Residues: CASTLSGTAREQFF.